Sequencing of this T cell receptor (beta chain) was carried out in a study of blood T cell repertoires in COVID-19. Study-level information: PBMCs, B-cell-depleted T cells, or T cells were the source of the cDNA or gDNA that made up the material.

The CDR3 runs to 15 residues. Germline assignment: CDR1 SGHAT and CDR2 FQNNGV. V was pared by 5 bases and J by 5 bases, with 9 bases of the junction left unmatched. TCRdb's table, derived via immunoSEQ multiplex PCR, lists solely in-frame clones and lacks some. The sample shows approximately 130,000 clones, approximately 87% of them seen only once. V usage is TRBV11-2 and J usage is TRBJ2-7, with TRBD1 identical over 10 bases. This sequence originates from a man in his sixties with acute or convalescent COVID-19. Source material: peripheral blood. The CDR3 DNA follows: TGTGCCAGCAGCGCCCGGGACAGGGGAAAGCACGAGCAGTACTTC. This gives the protein CASSARDRGKHEQYF.